A selection of T cell receptor beta chains follows, all from one sample in a study of control samples from healthy donors and cancer patients. Data came from immunoSEQ multiplex PCR; TCRdb stores just in-frame clones and leaves some out. The sample has 130,000 or so clones, about 95% seen once. Sequences were obtained from PBMCs. Receptors originate from a man aged 60 to 75 with colorectal cancer. The CDR3 runs from the conserved cysteine through the conserved F or W. Each record gives: CDR3 DNA, CDR3 protein, D gene, J gene, CDR3 length, clone size, V gene. D genes are given only for firm matches. Only part of the rows carry a size: once, few, many, or a class if the clone is expanded.

CDR3 DNA: TGTGCCAGTACCATATTCGGACGGGAAAACTATGGCTACACCTTC; CDR3 protein: CASTIFGRENYGYTF; D gene: -; J gene: TRBJ1-2; CDR3 length: 15; clone size: -; V gene: TRBV19
CDR3 DNA: TGTGCCAGCAGTGCCGCGTCCTCTGGAAACACCATATATTTT; CDR3 protein: CASSAASSGNTIYF; D gene: -; J gene: TRBJ1-3; CDR3 length: 14; clone size: -; V gene: TRBV2
CDR3 DNA: TGTGCCAGCAGCTTACAGGACTACGAGCAGTACTTC; CDR3 protein: CASSLQDYEQYF; D gene: -; J gene: TRBJ2-7; CDR3 length: 12; clone size: -; V gene: TRBV7-9
CDR3 DNA: TGTGCCAGCAGTTTTTCCCCCCTGGCACAGGGTTTCATTCAGCCCCAGCATTTT; CDR3 protein: CASSFSPLAQGFIQPQHF; D gene: -; J gene: TRBJ1-5; CDR3 length: 18; clone size: -; V gene: TRBV27
CDR3 DNA: TGTGCCAGCAGCCTCGGGACAGGGACTATCTATGGCTACACCTTC; CDR3 protein: CASSLGTGTIYGYTF; D gene: TRBD1; J gene: TRBJ1-2; CDR3 length: 15; clone size: -; V gene: TRBV3-1/TRBV3-2
CDR3 DNA: TGTGCCAGCACCCCGGGACAGGGGTCCGAGCAGTACTTC; CDR3 protein: CASTPGQGSEQYF; D gene: TRBD1; J gene: TRBJ2-7; CDR3 length: 13; clone size: -; V gene: TRBV12-3/TRBV12-4
CDR3 DNA: TGTGCCAGCAGCGTAGAGAGCCCTCACGGGTGGGGATCTGGGGCCAACGTCCTGACTTTC; CDR3 protein: CASSVESPHGWGSGANVLTF; D gene: -; J gene: TRBJ2-6; CDR3 length: 20; clone size: once; V gene: TRBV9
CDR3 DNA: TGTGCCAGCTCACCCATCGACGGGGTTAACACTGAAGCTTTCTTT; CDR3 protein: CASSPIDGVNTEAFF; D gene: -; J gene: TRBJ1-1; CDR3 length: 15; clone size: once; V gene: TRBV18
CDR3 DNA: TGTGCCAGCAGCTTACACAGGGTGAACACCGGGGAGCTGTTTTTT; CDR3 protein: CASSLHRVNTGELFF; D gene: -; J gene: TRBJ2-2; CDR3 length: 15; clone size: -; V gene: TRBV7-9
CDR3 DNA: TGTGCCAGCAGCTCCACGACTGGTACCGGGGAGCTGTTTTTT; CDR3 protein: CASSSTTGTGELFF; D gene: -; J gene: TRBJ2-2; CDR3 length: 14; clone size: -; V gene: TRBV11-2
CDR3 DNA: TGTGCCAGCAGTTTATTCGTCCAGGGAAACAATCAGTCCCAGCATTTT; CDR3 protein: CASSLFVQGNNQSQHF; D gene: -; J gene: TRBJ1-5; CDR3 length: 16; clone size: -; V gene: TRBV28
CDR3 DNA: TGTGCCAGCAGTTTAAAGAGGGGAACCGAAGCTTTCTTT; CDR3 protein: CASSLKRGTEAFF; D gene: -; J gene: TRBJ1-1; CDR3 length: 13; clone size: -; V gene: TRBV12-3/TRBV12-4
CDR3 DNA: TGTGCCAGTAGTATTAAGGGACAGGGTACGGATACGCAGTATTTT; CDR3 protein: CASSIKGQGTDTQYF; D gene: TRBD1; J gene: TRBJ2-3; CDR3 length: 15; clone size: -; V gene: TRBV19
CDR3 DNA: TGCGCCAGCAGCCACCACACCAGGGGGCTGGTTGAAAAACTGTTTTTT; CDR3 protein: CASSHHTRGLVEKLFF; D gene: TRBD1; J gene: TRBJ1-4; CDR3 length: 16; clone size: once; V gene: TRBV4-1
CDR3 DNA: TGTGCCAGCATCAACATAGGGCTGAGTTACAATCAGCCCCAGCATTTT; CDR3 protein: CASINIGLSYNQPQHF; D gene: -; J gene: TRBJ1-5; CDR3 length: 16; clone size: -; V gene: TRBV11-2
CDR3 DNA: TGTGCCAGCAGCCGCTGGGGGCCACTAGGTTCTGGGACAGATACGCAGTATTTT; CDR3 protein: CASSRWGPLGSGTDTQYF; D gene: -; J gene: TRBJ2-3; CDR3 length: 18; clone size: -; V gene: TRBV4-2
CDR3 DNA: TGCGCCAGCAGTGAGTCGACTAGCGGGGGCACAGATACGCAGTATTTT; CDR3 protein: CASSESTSGGTDTQYF; D gene: TRBD2; J gene: TRBJ2-3; CDR3 length: 16; clone size: -; V gene: TRBV10-1
CDR3 DNA: TGCGCCAGCAGCTTGGACGCGGGCACCAGAGTGAACACCGGGGAGCTGTTTTTT; CDR3 protein: CASSLDAGTRVNTGELFF; D gene: -; J gene: TRBJ2-2; CDR3 length: 18; clone size: -; V gene: TRBV5-1
CDR3 DNA: TGTGCCATCAGTGAGTCTGGCAGGGAAGGCTCACCCCTCCACTTT; CDR3 protein: CAISESGREGSPLHF; D gene: -; J gene: TRBJ1-6; CDR3 length: 15; clone size: -; V gene: TRBV10-3
CDR3 DNA: TGCGCCAGCAGGCCGACAGGGGGAGCCGGTGAAGCTTTCTTT; CDR3 protein: CASRPTGGAGEAFF; D gene: TRBD1; J gene: TRBJ1-1; CDR3 length: 14; clone size: -; V gene: TRBV4-1
CDR3 DNA: TGTGCCAGCAGCCAATCAGGGACAGATACGCAGTATTTT; CDR3 protein: CASSQSGTDTQYF; D gene: -; J gene: TRBJ2-3; CDR3 length: 13; clone size: -; V gene: TRBV3-1/TRBV3-2
CDR3 DNA: TGTGCCAGTAGTAGGGGTCTAACTCAAGAGACCCAGTACTTC; CDR3 protein: CASSRGLTQETQYF; D gene: -; J gene: TRBJ2-5; CDR3 length: 14; clone size: -; V gene: TRBV19
CDR3 DNA: TGTGCCAGTAGTATTGGGGCCCTCCCTCCCTACGAGCAGTACTTC; CDR3 protein: CASSIGALPPYEQYF; D gene: -; J gene: TRBJ2-7; CDR3 length: 15; clone size: -; V gene: TRBV19
CDR3 DNA: TGTGCCAGCAGCCCCCCTGAGGGGCTGCCCTACGAGCAGTACTTC; CDR3 protein: CASSPPEGLPYEQYF; D gene: -; J gene: TRBJ2-7; CDR3 length: 15; clone size: -; V gene: TRBV3-1/TRBV3-2
CDR3 DNA: TGTGCCAGTAGTATAGCTTGGTCAGTTAGAACCGGGGAGCTGTTTTTT; CDR3 protein: CASSIAWSVRTGELFF; D gene: -; J gene: TRBJ2-2; CDR3 length: 16; clone size: -; V gene: TRBV19
CDR3 DNA: TGCGCCAGCAGCTTGCAGGGCAACGAGCAGTACTTC; CDR3 protein: CASSLQGNEQYF; D gene: -; J gene: TRBJ2-7; CDR3 length: 12; clone size: -; V gene: TRBV5-1
CDR3 DNA: TGTGCCGCCAGCAGAGATCTAGGGGTAAATCAGCCCCAGCATTTT; CDR3 protein: CAASRDLGVNQPQHF; D gene: -; J gene: TRBJ1-5; CDR3 length: 15; clone size: -; V gene: TRBV15
CDR3 DNA: TGTGCCAGCAGCCGGTACCAAGAGACCCAGTACTTC; CDR3 protein: CASSRYQETQYF; D gene: -; J gene: TRBJ2-5; CDR3 length: 12; clone size: -; V gene: TRBV7-2
CDR3 DNA: TGTGCCAGCAGCTATTCGACAGGGAGGGGGAACACTGAAGCTTTCTTT; CDR3 protein: CASSYSTGRGNTEAFF; D gene: TRBD1; J gene: TRBJ1-1; CDR3 length: 16; clone size: -; V gene: TRBV5-5
CDR3 DNA: TGTGCCAGCAGTTACTCGGAAAATGGGGCCAACGTCCTGACTTTC; CDR3 protein: CASSYSENGANVLTF; D gene: -; J gene: TRBJ2-6; CDR3 length: 15; clone size: -; V gene: TRBV6-5
CDR3 DNA: TGTGCCAGTAGTCTAAGACAGGGGGCCTCCGAGCAGTACTTC; CDR3 protein: CASSLRQGASEQYF; D gene: TRBD1; J gene: TRBJ2-7; CDR3 length: 14; clone size: -; V gene: TRBV19
CDR3 DNA: TGTGCCAGCAGTGGTCAGACGAACTATGGCTACACCTTC; CDR3 protein: CASSGQTNYGYTF; D gene: -; J gene: TRBJ1-2; CDR3 length: 13; clone size: -; V gene: TRBV12-3/TRBV12-4
CDR3 DNA: TGCGCCAGCAGCCAGGACAGGGGGGGGACCTACGAGCAGTACTTC; CDR3 protein: CASSQDRGGTYEQYF; D gene: TRBD1; J gene: TRBJ2-7; CDR3 length: 15; clone size: once; V gene: TRBV4-1
CDR3 DNA: TGTGCCAGCACCGTACGAGCGCAGGAAAAACTGTTTTTT; CDR3 protein: CASTVRAQEKLFF; D gene: -; J gene: TRBJ1-4; CDR3 length: 13; clone size: -; V gene: TRBV7-8
CDR3 DNA: TGTGCCAGCAGCCAACGGACTAGCGGGTGCCAAGAGACCCAGTACTTC; CDR3 protein: CASSQRTSGCQETQYF; D gene: TRBD2; J gene: TRBJ2-5; CDR3 length: 16; clone size: -; V gene: TRBV3-1/TRBV3-2
CDR3 DNA: TGTGCCAGCAGCTTGGAGGCAGGGGGTTACCAAGAGACCCAGTACTTC; CDR3 protein: CASSLEAGGYQETQYF; D gene: TRBD1; J gene: TRBJ2-5; CDR3 length: 16; clone size: -; V gene: TRBV5-4
CDR3 DNA: TGTGCCAGCAGCTCCACAGGGGGAGAAAATGAAAAACTGTTTTTT; CDR3 protein: CASSSTGGENEKLFF; D gene: TRBD1; J gene: TRBJ1-4; CDR3 length: 15; clone size: -; V gene: TRBV7-9
CDR3 DNA: TGTGCCAGCAGTGTCCGGGGACAACCGTTTGAAAAACTGTTTTTT; CDR3 protein: CASSVRGQPFEKLFF; D gene: -; J gene: TRBJ1-4; CDR3 length: 15; clone size: -; V gene: TRBV9
CDR3 DNA: TGTGCCAGCAATTTAGCGGGGGTGCGTGCGCAGTTCTTC; CDR3 protein: CASNLAGVRAQFF; D gene: TRBD2; J gene: TRBJ2-1; CDR3 length: 13; clone size: -; V gene: TRBV12-3/TRBV12-4
CDR3 DNA: TGTGCCAGCAGCTTAGAGACAATCACTGAAGCTTTCTTT; CDR3 protein: CASSLETITEAFF; D gene: -; J gene: TRBJ1-1; CDR3 length: 13; clone size: -; V gene: TRBV7-8
CDR3 DNA: TGCGCCAGCGCCCTTCACTTTAATGAAAAACTGTTTTTT; CDR3 protein: CASALHFNEKLFF; D gene: -; J gene: TRBJ1-4; CDR3 length: 13; clone size: -; V gene: TRBV10-2
CDR3 DNA: TGTGCCTGGATATTTGGCGTGGAGCGAAGTGAAGCTTTCTTT; CDR3 protein: CAWIFGVERSEAFF; D gene: -; J gene: TRBJ1-1; CDR3 length: 14; clone size: -; V gene: TRBV30
CDR3 DNA: TGTGCCAGCAGCCCAGGGCCGTACGAGCAGTACTTC; CDR3 protein: CASSPGPYEQYF; D gene: -; J gene: TRBJ2-7; CDR3 length: 12; clone size: -; V gene: TRBV25-1
CDR3 DNA: TGTGCCAGCAGCGTAGCCTCGGGCAGCTCTGGAAACACCATATATTTT; CDR3 protein: CASSVASGSSGNTIYF; D gene: -; J gene: TRBJ1-3; CDR3 length: 16; clone size: -; V gene: TRBV9
CDR3 DNA: TGTGCCAGCAGTACAGCCAATTCACCCCTCCACTTT; CDR3 protein: CASSTANSPLHF; D gene: -; J gene: TRBJ1-6; CDR3 length: 12; clone size: -; V gene: TRBV27
CDR3 DNA: TGTGCCAGTAGTCCCGGGACAGTTTCCTTCGGGACCCAGTACTTC; CDR3 protein: CASSPGTVSFGTQYF; D gene: TRBD1; J gene: TRBJ2-5; CDR3 length: 15; clone size: -; V gene: TRBV19
CDR3 DNA: TGCGCCAGCAGCCAAACAGGGGGAAGCAATCAGCCCCAGCATTTT; CDR3 protein: CASSQTGGSNQPQHF; D gene: TRBD1; J gene: TRBJ1-5; CDR3 length: 15; clone size: -; V gene: TRBV5-1
CDR3 DNA: TGTGCCAGCAGTATTTACAGCGCAACTAATGAAAAACTGTTTTTT; CDR3 protein: CASSIYSATNEKLFF; D gene: -; J gene: TRBJ1-4; CDR3 length: 15; clone size: -; V gene: TRBV7-9
CDR3 DNA: TGTGCCAGCAGCCAAGGAACGCAGGCTGCCGGCGGAGAGTCTGGAAACACCATATATTTT; CDR3 protein: CASSQGTQAAGGESGNTIYF; D gene: -; J gene: TRBJ1-3; CDR3 length: 20; clone size: -; V gene: TRBV4-2
CDR3 DNA: TGCGCCAGCAGTAAGGAGACTAGCGGATACAATGAGCAGTTCTTC; CDR3 protein: CASSKETSGYNEQFF; D gene: TRBD2; J gene: TRBJ2-1; CDR3 length: 15; clone size: once; V gene: TRBV10-2
CDR3 DNA: TGCGCCAGCAGCCCGGGACAGGGAAGTTATTCACCCCTCCACTTT; CDR3 protein: CASSPGQGSYSPLHF; D gene: TRBD1; J gene: TRBJ1-6; CDR3 length: 15; clone size: -; V gene: TRBV5-1
CDR3 DNA: TGTGCCAGTAGTATAGCCGAGGGGGTTGGCAATCAGCCCCAGCATTTT; CDR3 protein: CASSIAEGVGNQPQHF; D gene: -; J gene: TRBJ1-5; CDR3 length: 16; clone size: -; V gene: TRBV19
CDR3 DNA: TGTGCCAGCAGCCAAGGTATAGGGTCTGGAAACACCATATATTTT; CDR3 protein: CASSQGIGSGNTIYF; D gene: -; J gene: TRBJ1-3; CDR3 length: 15; clone size: -; V gene: TRBV14
CDR3 DNA: TGTGCCAGCAGCTCCGGGTCCGTGCCTGAAGCTTTCTTT; CDR3 protein: CASSSGSVPEAFF; D gene: -; J gene: TRBJ1-1; CDR3 length: 13; clone size: -; V gene: TRBV7-2
CDR3 DNA: TGTGCCAGCAGCCGAAGATCGGGTGGTGAAGCTTTCTTT; CDR3 protein: CASSRRSGGEAFF; D gene: -; J gene: TRBJ1-1; CDR3 length: 13; clone size: -; V gene: TRBV3-1/TRBV3-2
CDR3 DNA: TGTGCCAGCCCCGACAGGGAAGGGGCAGATACGCAGTATTTT; CDR3 protein: CASPDREGADTQYF; D gene: TRBD1; J gene: TRBJ2-3; CDR3 length: 14; clone size: few; V gene: TRBV2